A selection of T cell receptor beta chains follows, all from one sample in a study of regulatory T cells in long-lasting Graves disease. TCRdb reanalysed the multiplex PCR reads using MiXCR and keeps one entry per CDR3 protein. Of some 400,000 distinct CDR3 sequences listed, more than 13% are singletons. The same sample was also studied in work on T cells in Graves' hyperthyroidism and ophthalmopathy.

Sequenced here: peripheral blood mononuclear cells (PBMCs), sampled at new diagnosis, from a patient treated with antithyroid drugs. The receptors originated from a woman younger than 45 with Graves disease. CDR3s include the opening cysteine and the closing phenylalanine or tryptophan. A row's size may be missing; if present it is once, few, many or a size class.

J gene	V gene	clone size	CDR3 protein
TRBJ1-5	TRBV2	many	CASSGDRENAEPQHF
TRBJ2-7	TRBV5-6	many	CASSLRTYEQYF
TRBJ2-1	TRBV11-3	many	CASSLRGITYNEQFF
TRBJ2-2	TRBV20-1	few	CSAPAGGSNTGELFF
TRBJ1-5	TRBV19	few	CASRQGRNQPQHF
TRBJ2-1	TRBV11-2	-	CASSLSGRSYEQFF
TRBJ1-5	TRBV6-1	many	CASSGRMGNQPQHF
TRBJ2-2	TRBV2	-	CASRSGPHIPNTGELFF
TRBJ1-4	TRBV6-2/TRBV6-3	few	CASSSPTGGKSEKLFF
TRBJ2-5	TRBV3-1	once	CASSPNTGGRETQYF
TRBJ2-3	TRBV7-3	few	CASSFGDRDTQYF
TRBJ2-3	TRBV20-1	many	CSARQDTDTQYF
TRBJ2-7	TRBV15	many	CATSRDPPGHSYEQYF
TRBJ2-7	TRBV15	few	CATSPSWGEQYF
TRBJ1-4	TRBV7-8	few	CASSLAQYEKLFF
TRBJ1-1	TRBV25-1	-	CASSDHSGGVNTEAFF
TRBJ2-3	TRBV29-1	many	CSVEARRSTDTQYF
TRBJ2-1	TRBV29-1	many	CSVRGTSEQFF
TRBJ1-1	TRBV2	many	CASSALGRWQGDPTTETEAFF
TRBJ2-5	TRBV5-1	few	CASSLGGNPRETQYF
TRBJ2-4	TRBV5-1	many	CASSLGSGDIQYF
TRBJ2-1	TRBV6-2/TRBV6-3	many	CASNSGTSYNEQFF
TRBJ2-3	TRBV2	many	CASGGLAGERDTDTQYF
TRBJ2-6	TRBV7-9	-	CASRGGEGNVLTF
TRBJ1-3	TRBV7-2	-	CASSSGPWAGNTIYF
TRBJ1-6	TRBV18	many	CASSPRGTGVGSPLHF
TRBJ2-2	TRBV28	-	CASSLGTRATGELFF
TRBJ2-1	TRBV10-2	many	CASKGLAGAYNEQFF
TRBJ2-7	TRBV6-1	many	CASSEWSSGAYEQYF
TRBJ1-2	TRBV30	-	CASDGGLGGYTF
TRBJ2-5	TRBV30	many	CAWGHILETQYF
TRBJ2-1	TRBV4-2	-	CASSQAIGQFYNEQFF
TRBJ2-3	TRBV19	many	CASSIQTGTTTDTQYF
TRBJ2-2	TRBV13	many	CASIVANTGELFF
TRBJ2-2	TRBV7-6	many	CASSLVAVEGTGELFF
TRBJ1-5	TRBV19	many	CASSEGQGATGQPQHF
TRBJ2-7	TRBV25-1	-	CASSEYGGQAVQYF
TRBJ2-1	TRBV20-1	-	CSADYGGEQFF
TRBJ2-3	TRBV20-1	many	CSARLTSSSTDTQYF
TRBJ2-3	TRBV20-1	-	CSASDQREDTDTQYF
TRBJ2-1	TRBV19	once	CASKGIQGSGNEQFF
TRBJ2-7	TRBV10-3	many	CAISESVTGNHEQYF
TRBJ2-5	TRBV7-9	-	CASSSGTHNQETQYF
TRBJ1-5	TRBV2	many	CASSEGERVRNQPQHF
TRBJ2-7	TRBV6-1	many	CASSLTISYEQYF
TRBJ2-5	TRBV5-1	few	CASSLEGIRETQYF
TRBJ2-7	TRBV2	many	CASSEESSYEQYF
TRBJ2-1	TRBV7-9	many	CASSGGTVNNEQFF
TRBJ2-7	TRBV6-5	many	CASSYSGGLEYEQYF
TRBJ2-7	TRBV29-1	many	CSVRLSAYEQYF
TRBJ1-4	TRBV6-1	-	CASSEGRGLTNEKLFF